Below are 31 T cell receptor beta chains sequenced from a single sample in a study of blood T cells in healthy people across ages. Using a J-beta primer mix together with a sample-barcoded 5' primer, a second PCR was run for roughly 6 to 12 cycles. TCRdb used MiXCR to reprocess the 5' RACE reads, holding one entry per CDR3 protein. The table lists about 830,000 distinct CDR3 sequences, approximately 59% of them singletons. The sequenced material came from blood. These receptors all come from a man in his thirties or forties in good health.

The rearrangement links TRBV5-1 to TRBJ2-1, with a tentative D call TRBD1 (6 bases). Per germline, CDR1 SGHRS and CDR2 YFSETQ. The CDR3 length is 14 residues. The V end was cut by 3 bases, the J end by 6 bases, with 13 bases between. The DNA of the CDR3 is TGCGCCAGCAGCTGGCCGACAGGTCCCAATGAGCAGTTCTTC. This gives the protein CASSWPTGPNEQFF.

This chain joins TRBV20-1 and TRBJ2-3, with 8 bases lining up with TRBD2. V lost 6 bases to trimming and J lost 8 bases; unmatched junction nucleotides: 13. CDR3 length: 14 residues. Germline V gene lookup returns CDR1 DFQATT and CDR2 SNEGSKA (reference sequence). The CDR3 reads CSATSGGPGGTQYF. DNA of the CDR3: TGCAGTGCGACATCGGGGGGGCCGGGAGGTACGCAGTATTTT.

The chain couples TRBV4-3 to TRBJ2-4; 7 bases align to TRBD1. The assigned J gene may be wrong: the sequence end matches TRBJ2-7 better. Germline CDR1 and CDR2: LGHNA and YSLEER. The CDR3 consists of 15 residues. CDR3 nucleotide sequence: TGCGCCAGCAGCCAATCACTGGACAGGAGCTACGAGCAGTACTTC. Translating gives CASSQSLDRSYEQYF.

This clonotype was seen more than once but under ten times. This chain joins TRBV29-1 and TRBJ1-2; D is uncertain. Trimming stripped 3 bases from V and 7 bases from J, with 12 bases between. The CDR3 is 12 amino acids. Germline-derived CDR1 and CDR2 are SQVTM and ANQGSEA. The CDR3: CSVDRSGFGYTF. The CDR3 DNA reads TGCAGCGTTGATAGGTCGGGGTTTGGCTACACCTTC.

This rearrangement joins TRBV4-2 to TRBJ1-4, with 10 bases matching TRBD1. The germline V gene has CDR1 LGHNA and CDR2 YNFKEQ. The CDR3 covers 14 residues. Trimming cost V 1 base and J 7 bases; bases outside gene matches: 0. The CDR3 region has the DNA TGTGCCAGCAGCCAAGGGGACAGGGGTGAAAAACTGTTTTTT. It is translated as CASSQGDRGEKLFF.

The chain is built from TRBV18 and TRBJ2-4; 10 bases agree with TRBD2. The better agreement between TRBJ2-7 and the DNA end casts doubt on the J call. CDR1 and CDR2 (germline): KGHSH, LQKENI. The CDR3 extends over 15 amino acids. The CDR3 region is CASSPPSGGLYEQYF. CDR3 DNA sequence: TGTGCCAGCTCACCTCCTAGCGGGGGCCTTTACGAGCAGTACTTC.

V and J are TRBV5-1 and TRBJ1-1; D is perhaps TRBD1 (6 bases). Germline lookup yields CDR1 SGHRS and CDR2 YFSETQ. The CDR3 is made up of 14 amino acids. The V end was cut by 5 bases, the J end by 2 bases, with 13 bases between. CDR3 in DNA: TGCGCCAGCAGTCGTGGACAGACAAACACTGAAGCTTTCTTT. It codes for CASSRGQTNTEAFF.

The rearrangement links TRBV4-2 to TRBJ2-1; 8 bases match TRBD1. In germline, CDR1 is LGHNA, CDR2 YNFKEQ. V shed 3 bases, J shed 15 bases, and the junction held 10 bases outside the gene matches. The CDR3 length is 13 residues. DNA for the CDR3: TGTGCCAGCAGCCAGGCCGGGACAGGCCTATGGTTCTTC. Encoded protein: CASSQAGTGLWFF.

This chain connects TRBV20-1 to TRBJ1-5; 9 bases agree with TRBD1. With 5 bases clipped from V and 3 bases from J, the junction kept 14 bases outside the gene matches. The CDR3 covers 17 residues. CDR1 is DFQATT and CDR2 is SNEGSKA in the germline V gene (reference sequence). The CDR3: CSAARDRVSYTNQPQHF. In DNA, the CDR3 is TGCAGTGCTGCCCGGGACAGGGTTTCCTATACCAATCAGCCCCAGCATTTT.

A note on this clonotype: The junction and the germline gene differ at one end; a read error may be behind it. CDR3 sequence reads: CASSVTGPNNEQFF. The CDR3 nucleotides read TGTGCCAGCAGCGTAACTGGGCCCAACAATGAGCAGTTCTTC. The J gene is TRBJ2-1, the V gene TRBV7-3; no reliable D call. Looked up from germline, CDR1 is SGHTA and CDR2 is FQGTGA. The CDR3 is made up of 14 amino acids.

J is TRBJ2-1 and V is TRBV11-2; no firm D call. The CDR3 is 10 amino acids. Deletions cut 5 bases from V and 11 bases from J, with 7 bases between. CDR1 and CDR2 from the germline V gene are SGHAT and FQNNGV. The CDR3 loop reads CASSHGQQFF. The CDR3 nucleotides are TGTGCCAGCAGCCATGGGCAGCAGTTCTTC.

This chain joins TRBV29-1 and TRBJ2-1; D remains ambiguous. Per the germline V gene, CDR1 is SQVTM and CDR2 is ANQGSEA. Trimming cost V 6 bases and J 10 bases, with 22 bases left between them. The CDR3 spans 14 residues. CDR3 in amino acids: CSVGDLGDSYEQFF. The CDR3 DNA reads TGCAGCGTAGGAGATCTGGGCGACTCCTACGAGCAGTTCTTC.

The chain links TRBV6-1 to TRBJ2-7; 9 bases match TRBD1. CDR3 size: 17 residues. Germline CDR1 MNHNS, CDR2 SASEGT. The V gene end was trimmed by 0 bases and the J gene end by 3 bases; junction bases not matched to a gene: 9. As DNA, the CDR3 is TGTGCCAGCAGTGAAGCCTCGGTAGGGACAGGGAACTACGAGCAGTACTTC. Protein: CASSEASVGTGNYEQYF.

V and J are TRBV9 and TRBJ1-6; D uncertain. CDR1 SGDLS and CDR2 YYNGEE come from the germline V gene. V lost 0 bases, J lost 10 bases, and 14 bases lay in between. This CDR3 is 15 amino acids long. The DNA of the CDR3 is TGTGCCAGCAGCGTAGGACATGTCGTCGACTCACCCCTCCACTTT. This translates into CASSVGHVVDSPLHF. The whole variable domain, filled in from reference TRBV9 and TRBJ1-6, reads DSGVTQTPKHLITATGQRVTLRCSPRSGDLSVYWYQQSLDQGLQFLIQYYNGEERAKGNILERFSAQQFPDLHSELNLSSLELGDSALYFCASSVGHVVDSPLHFGNGTRLTVT.

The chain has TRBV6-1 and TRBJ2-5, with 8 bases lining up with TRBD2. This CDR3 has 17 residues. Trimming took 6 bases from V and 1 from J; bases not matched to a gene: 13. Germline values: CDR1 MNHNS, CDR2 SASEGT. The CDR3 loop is CASSVTSGTRGQETQYF. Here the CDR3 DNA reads TGTGCCAGCAGCGTAACTTCCGGGACTAGAGGCCAAGAGACCCAGTACTTC.

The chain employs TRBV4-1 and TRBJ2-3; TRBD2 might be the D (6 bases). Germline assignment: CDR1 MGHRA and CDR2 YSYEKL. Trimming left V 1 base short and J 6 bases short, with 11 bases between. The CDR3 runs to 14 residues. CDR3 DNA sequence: TGCGCCAGCAGCCAAGTGCTAGCGTCGGATACGCAGTATTTT. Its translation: CASSQVLASDTQYF.

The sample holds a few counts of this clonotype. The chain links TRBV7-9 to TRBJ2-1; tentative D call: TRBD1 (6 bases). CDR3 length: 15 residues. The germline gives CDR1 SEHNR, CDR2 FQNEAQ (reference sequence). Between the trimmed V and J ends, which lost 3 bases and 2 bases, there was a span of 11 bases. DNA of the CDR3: TGTGCCAGCAGCTTTCCGGGACAAGCCTACAATGAGCAGTTCTTC. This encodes CASSFPGQAYNEQFF.

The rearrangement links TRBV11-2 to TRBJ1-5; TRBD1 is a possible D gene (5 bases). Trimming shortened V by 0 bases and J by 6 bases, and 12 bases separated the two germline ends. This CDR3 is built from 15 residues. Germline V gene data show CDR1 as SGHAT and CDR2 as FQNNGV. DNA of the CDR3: TGTGCCAGCAGCTTAGACGGGGCAGGAACTCAGCCCCAGCATTTT. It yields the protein CASSLDGAGTQPQHF.

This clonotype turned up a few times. CDR3 protein: CASSLAGGQGRYEQYF. DNA of the CDR3: TGTGCCAGCAGCTTAGCAGGGGGACAGGGGAGGTACGAGCAGTACTTC. The V call is TRBV7-2, the J call TRBJ2-7, with 10 bases that match TRBD1. Trimming cost V 0 bases and J 4 bases; bases outside gene matches: 6. Germline values: CDR1 SGHTA, CDR2 FQGNSA. This CDR3 is 16 amino acids long. Drawing the rest from reference TRBV7-2 and TRBJ2-7, the complete variable domain is GAGVSQSPSNKVTEKGKDVELRCDPISGHTALYWYRQSLGQGLEFLIYFQGNSAPDKSGLPSDRFSAERTGGSVSTLTIQRTQQEDSAVYLCASSLAGGQGRYEQYFGPGTRLTVT.

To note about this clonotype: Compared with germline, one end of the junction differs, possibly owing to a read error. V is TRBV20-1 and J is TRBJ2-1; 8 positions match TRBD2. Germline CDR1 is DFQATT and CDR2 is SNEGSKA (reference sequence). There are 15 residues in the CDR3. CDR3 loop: CNANPQGLVDNEQFF. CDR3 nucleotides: TGCAATGCTAACCCCCAGGGACTAGTTGACAATGAGCAGTTCTTC.

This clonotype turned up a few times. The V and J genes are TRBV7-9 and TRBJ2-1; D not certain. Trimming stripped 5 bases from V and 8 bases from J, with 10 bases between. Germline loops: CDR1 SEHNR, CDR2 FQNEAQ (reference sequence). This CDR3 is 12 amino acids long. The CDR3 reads CASSESLDEQFF. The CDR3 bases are TGTGCCAGCAGCGAAAGCCTGGATGAGCAGTTCTTC.

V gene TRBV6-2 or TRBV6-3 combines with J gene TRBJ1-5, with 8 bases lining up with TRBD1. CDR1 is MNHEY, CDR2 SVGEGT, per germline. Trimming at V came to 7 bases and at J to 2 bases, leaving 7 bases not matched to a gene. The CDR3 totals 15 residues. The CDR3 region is CASNDRGWGNQPQHF. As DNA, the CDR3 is TGTGCCAGCAACGACAGGGGTTGGGGCAATCAGCCCCAGCATTTT.

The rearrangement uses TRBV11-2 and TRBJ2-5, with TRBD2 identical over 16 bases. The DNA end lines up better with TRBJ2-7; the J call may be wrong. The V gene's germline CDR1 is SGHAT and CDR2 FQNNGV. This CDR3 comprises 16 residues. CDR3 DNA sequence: TGTGCCAGCAGCTCGGGACTAGCGGGGGGGCTTTACGAGCAGTACTTC. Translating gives CASSSGLAGGLYEQYF.

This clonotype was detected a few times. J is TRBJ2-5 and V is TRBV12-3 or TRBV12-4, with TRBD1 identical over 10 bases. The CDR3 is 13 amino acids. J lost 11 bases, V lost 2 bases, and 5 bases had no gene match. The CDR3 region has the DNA TGTGCCAGCAGTTTAAGGGACAGGGGAGAGCAGTACTTC. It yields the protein CASSLRDRGEQYF.

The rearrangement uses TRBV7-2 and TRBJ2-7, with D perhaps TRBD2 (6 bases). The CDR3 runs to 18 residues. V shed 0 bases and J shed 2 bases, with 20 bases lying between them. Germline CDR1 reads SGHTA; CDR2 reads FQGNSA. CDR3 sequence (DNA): TGTGCCAGCAGCTTAGCGGGAGGAGGAGCGGGCGGACCCTACGAGCAGTACTTC. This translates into CASSLAGGGAGGPYEQYF.

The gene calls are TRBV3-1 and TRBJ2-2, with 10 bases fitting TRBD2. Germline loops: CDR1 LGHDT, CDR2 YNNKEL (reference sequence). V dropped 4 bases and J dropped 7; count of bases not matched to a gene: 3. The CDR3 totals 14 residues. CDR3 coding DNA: TGTGCCAGCAGCCCACGGACTAGCGGCGGGGAGCTGTTTTTT. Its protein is CASSPRTSGGELFF.

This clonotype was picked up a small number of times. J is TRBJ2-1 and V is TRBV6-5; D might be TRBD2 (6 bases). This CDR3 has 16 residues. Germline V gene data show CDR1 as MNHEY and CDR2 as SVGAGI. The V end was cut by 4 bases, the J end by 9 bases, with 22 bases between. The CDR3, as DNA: TGTGCCAGCAGTTCCGGACAAAGACTAGAATCCGGTGAGCAGTTCTTC. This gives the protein CASSSGQRLESGEQFF.

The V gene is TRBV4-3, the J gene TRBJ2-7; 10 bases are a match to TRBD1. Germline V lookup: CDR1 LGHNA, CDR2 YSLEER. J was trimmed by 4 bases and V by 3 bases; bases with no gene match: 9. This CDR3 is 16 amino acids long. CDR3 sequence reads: CASSQGETGGEYEQYF. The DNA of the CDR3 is TGCGCCAGCAGCCAGGGAGAGACAGGGGGCGAATACGAGCAGTACTTC.

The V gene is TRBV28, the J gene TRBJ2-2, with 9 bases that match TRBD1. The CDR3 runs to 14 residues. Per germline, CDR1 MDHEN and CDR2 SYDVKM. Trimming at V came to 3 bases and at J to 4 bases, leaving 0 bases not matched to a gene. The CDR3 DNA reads TGTGCCAGCAGTTTGACAGGGGGCACCGGGGAGCTGTTTTTT. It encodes CASSLTGGTGELFF.

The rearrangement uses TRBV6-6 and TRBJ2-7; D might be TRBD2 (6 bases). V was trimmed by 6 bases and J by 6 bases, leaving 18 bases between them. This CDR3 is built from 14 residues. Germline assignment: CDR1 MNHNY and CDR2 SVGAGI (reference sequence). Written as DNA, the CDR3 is TGTGCCAGCAGCTCTACGGGGGAACCTGTCGAGCAGTACTTC. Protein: CASSSTGEPVEQYF.

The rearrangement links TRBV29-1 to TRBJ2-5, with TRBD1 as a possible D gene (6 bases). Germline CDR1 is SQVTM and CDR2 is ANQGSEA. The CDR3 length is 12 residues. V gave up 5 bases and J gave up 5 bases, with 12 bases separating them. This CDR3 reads CSVKQGKETQYF. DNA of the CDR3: TGCAGCGTTAAGCAGGGGAAGGAGACCCAGTACTTC.